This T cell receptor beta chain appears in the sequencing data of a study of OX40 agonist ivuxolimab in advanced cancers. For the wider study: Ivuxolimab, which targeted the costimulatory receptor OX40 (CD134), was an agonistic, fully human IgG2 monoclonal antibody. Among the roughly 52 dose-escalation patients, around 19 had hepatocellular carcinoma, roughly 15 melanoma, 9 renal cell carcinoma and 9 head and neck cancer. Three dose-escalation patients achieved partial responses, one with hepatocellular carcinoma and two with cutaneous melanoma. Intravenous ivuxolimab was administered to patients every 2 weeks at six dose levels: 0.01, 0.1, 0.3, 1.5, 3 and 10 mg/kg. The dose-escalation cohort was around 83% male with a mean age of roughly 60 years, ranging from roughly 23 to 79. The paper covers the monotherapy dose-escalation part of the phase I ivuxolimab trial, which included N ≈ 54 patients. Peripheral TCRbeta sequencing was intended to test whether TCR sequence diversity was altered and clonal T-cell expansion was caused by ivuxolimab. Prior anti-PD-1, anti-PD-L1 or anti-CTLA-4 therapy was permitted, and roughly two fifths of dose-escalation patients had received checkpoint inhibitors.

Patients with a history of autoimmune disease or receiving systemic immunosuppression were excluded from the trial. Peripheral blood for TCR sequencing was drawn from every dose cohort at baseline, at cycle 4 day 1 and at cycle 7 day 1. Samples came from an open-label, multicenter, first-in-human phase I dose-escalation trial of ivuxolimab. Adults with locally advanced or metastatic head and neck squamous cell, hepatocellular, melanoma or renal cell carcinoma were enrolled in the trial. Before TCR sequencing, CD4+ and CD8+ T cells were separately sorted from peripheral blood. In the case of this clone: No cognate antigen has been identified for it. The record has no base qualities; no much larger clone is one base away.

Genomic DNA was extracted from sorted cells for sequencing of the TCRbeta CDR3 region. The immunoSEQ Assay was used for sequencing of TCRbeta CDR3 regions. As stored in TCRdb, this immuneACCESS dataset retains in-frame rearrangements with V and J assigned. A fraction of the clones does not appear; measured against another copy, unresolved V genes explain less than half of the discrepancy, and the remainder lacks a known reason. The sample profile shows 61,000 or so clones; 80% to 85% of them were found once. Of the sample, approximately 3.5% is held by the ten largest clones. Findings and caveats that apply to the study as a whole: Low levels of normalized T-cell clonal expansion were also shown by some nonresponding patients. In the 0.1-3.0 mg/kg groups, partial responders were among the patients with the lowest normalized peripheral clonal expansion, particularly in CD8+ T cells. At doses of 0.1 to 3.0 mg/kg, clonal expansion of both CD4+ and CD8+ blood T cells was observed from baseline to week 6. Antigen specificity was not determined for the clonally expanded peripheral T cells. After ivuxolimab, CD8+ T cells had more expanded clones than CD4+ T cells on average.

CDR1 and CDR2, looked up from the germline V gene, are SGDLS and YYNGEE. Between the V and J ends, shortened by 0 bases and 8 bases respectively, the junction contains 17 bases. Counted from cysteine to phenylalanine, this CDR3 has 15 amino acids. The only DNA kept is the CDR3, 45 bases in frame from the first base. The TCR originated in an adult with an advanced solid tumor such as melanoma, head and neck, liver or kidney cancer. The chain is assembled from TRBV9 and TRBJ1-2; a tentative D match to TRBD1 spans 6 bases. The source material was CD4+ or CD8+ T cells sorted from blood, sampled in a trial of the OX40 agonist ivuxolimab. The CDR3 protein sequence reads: CASSVAPQGPEGYTF. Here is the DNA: TGTGCCAGCAGCGTAGCTCCACAGGGACCCGAGGGCTACACCTTC.